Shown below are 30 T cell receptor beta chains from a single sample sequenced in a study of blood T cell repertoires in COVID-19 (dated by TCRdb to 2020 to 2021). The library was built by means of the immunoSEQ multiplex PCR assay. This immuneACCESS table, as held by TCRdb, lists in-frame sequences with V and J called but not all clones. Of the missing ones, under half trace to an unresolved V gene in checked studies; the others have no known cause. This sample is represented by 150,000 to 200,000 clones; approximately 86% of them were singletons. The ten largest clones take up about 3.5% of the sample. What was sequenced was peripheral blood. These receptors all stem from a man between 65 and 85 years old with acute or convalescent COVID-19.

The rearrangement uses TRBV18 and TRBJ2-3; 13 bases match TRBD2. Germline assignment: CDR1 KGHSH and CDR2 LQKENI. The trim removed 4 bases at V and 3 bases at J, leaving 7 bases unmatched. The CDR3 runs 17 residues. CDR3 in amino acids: CASSRGTSGTGTDTQYF. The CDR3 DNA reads TGTGCCAGCTCACGGGGGACTAGCGGGACTGGGACAGATACGCAGTATTTT.

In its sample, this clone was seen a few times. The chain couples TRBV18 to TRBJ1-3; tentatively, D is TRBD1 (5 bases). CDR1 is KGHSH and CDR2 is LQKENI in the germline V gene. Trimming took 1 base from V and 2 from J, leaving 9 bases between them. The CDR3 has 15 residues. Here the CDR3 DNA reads TGTGCCAGCTCACCACTACAGGACCCTGGAAACACCATATATTTT. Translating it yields CASSPLQDPGNTIYF.

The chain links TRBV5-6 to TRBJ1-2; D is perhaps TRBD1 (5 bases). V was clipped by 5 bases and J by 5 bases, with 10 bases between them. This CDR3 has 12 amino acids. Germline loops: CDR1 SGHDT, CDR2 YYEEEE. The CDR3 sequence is CASRVRDYGYTF. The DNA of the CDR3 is TGTGCCAGCAGGGTCAGGGATTATGGCTACACCTTC.

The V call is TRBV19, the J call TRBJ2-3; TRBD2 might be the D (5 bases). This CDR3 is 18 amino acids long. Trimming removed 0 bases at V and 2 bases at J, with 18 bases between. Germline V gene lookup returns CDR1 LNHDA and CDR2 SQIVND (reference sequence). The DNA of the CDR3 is TGTGCCAGTAGTATAGATGTCAGGACTCCGGACGACACAGATACGCAGTATTTT. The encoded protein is CASSIDVRTPDDTDTQYF.

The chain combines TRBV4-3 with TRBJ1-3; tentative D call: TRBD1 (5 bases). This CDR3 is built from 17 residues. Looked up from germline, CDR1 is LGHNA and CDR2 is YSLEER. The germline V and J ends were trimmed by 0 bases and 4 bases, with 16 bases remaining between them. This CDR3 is CASSQEVLRVSGNTIYF. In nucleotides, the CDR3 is TGCGCCAGCAGCCAAGAAGTACTCAGGGTGAGCGGAAACACCATATATTTT.

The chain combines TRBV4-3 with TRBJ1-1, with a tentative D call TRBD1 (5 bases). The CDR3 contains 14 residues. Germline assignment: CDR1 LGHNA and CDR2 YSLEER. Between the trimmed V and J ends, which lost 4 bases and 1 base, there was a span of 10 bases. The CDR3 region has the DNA TGCGCCAGCAGCCTAGAAACAGGGAACACTGAAGCTTTCTTT. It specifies CASSLETGNTEAFF.

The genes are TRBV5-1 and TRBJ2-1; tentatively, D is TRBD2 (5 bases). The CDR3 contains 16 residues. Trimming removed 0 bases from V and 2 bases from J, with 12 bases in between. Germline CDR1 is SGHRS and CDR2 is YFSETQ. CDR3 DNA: TGCGCCAGCAGCTTGGATCCCCTCGGGGCCTACAATGAGCAGTTCTTC. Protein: CASSLDPLGAYNEQFF. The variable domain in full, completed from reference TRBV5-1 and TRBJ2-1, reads KAGVTQTPRYLIKTRGQQVTLSCSPISGHRSVSWYQQTPGQGLQFLFEYFSETQRNKGNFPGRFSGRQFSNSRSEMNVSTLELGDSALYLCASSLDPLGAYNEQFFGPGTRLTVL.

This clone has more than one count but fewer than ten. The CDR3 here is CASSRGTGAEKLFF. DNA of the CDR3: TGTGCCAGCAGTCGTGGGACAGGGGCCGAAAAACTGTTTTTT. V gene TRBV7-9 combines with J gene TRBJ1-4; 10 bases align to TRBD1. Germline CDR1 reads SEHNR; CDR2 reads FQNEAQ (reference sequence). Trimming at V came to 6 bases and at J to 8 bases, leaving 6 bases not matched to a gene. The CDR3 is 14 amino acids.

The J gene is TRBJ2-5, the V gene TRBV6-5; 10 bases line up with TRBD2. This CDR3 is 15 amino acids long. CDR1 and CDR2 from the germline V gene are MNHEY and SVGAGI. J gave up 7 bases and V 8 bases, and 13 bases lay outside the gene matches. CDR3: CASEEGAGGQGTQYF. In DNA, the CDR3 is TGTGCCAGCGAAGAGGGAGCGGGGGGGCAGGGGACCCAGTACTTC.

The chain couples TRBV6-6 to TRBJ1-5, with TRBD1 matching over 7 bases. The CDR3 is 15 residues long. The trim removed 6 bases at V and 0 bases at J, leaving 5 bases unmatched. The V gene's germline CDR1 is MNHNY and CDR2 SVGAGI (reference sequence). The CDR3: CASRRTGYSNQPQHF. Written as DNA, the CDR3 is TGTGCCAGCAGGCGGACAGGATATAGCAATCAGCCCCAGCATTTT.

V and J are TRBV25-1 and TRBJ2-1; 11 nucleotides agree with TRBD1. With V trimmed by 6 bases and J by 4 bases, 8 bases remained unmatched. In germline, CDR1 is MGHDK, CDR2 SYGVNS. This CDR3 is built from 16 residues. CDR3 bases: TGTGCCAGCAGCGATCGGACAGGGGGCGCGTACAATGAGCAGTTCTTC. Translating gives CASSDRTGGAYNEQFF.

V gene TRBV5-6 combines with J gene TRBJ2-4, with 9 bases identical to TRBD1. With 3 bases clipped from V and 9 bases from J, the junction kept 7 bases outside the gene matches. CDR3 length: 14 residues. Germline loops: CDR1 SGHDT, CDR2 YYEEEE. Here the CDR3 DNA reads TGTGCCAGCAGCTGGGGACAGGGAGGCGGCATTCAGTACTTC. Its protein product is CASSWGQGGGIQYF.

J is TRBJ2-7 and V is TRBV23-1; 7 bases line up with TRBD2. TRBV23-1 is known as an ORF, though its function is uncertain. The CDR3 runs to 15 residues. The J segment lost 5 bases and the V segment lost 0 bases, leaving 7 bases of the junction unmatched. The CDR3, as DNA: TGCGCCAGCAGTCAATCGGGAGGGGAGATCAACGAGCAGTACTTC. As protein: CASSQSGGEINEQYF.

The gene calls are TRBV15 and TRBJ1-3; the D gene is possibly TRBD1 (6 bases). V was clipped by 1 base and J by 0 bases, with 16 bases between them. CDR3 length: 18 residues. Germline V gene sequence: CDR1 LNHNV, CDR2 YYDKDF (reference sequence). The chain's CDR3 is CATSRGVTGPGSGNTIYF. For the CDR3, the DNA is TGTGCCACCAGCAGAGGGGTTACAGGGCCTGGCTCTGGAAACACCATATATTTT.

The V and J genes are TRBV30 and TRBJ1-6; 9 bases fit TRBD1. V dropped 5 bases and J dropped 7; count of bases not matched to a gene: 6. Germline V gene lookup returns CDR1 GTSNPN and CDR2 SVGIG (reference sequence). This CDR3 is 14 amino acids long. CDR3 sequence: CAWVRDRVNSPLHF. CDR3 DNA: TGTGCCTGGGTTAGGGACAGGGTAAATTCACCCCTCCACTTT.

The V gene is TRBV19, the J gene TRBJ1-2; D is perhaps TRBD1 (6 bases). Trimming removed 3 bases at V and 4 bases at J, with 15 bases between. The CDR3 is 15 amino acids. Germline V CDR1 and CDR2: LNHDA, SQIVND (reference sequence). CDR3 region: CASSILQGTLYGYTF. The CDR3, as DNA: TGTGCCAGTAGTATCCTTCAGGGGACGCTCTATGGCTACACCTTC.

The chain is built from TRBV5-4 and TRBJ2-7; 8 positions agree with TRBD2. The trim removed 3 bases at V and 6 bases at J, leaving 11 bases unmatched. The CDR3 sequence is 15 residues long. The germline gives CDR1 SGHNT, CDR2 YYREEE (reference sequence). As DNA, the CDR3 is TGTGCCAGCAGCTGGGGCGGAGCGGGAGAGGGCGAGCAGTACTTC. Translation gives CASSWGGAGEGEQYF.

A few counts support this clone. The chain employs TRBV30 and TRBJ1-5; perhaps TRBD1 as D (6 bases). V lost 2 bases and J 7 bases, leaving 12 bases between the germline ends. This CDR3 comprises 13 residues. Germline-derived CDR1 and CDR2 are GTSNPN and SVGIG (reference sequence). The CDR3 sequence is CAWSHRDGQPQHF. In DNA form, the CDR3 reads TGTGCCTGGAGTCACAGGGACGGCCAGCCCCAGCATTTT.

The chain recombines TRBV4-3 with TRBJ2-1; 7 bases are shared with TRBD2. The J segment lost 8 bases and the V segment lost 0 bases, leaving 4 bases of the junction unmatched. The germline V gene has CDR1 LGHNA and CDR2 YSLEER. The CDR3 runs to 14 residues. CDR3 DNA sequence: TGCGCCAGCAGCCAAGAATGGAGCGGGGATGAGCAGTTCTTC. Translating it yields CASSQEWSGDEQFF.

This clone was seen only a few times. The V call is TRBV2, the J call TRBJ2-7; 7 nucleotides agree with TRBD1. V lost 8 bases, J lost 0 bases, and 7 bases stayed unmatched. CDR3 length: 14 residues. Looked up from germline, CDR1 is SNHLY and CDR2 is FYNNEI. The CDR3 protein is CASVKTGSSYEQYF. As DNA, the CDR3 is TGTGCCAGCGTTAAGACAGGGAGCTCCTACGAGCAGTACTTC.

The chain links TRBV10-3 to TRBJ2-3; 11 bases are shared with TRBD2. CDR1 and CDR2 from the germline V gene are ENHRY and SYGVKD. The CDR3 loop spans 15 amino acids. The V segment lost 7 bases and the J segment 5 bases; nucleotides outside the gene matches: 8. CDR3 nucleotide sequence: TGTGCCATCACTTCGACTAGCGGGACCGGAGATACGCAGTATTTT. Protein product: CAITSTSGTGDTQYF.

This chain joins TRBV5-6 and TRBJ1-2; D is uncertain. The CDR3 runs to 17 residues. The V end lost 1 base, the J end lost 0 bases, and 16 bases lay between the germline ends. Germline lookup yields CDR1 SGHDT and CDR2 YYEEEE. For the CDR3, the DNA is TGTGCCAGCAGCTTGCTCCAGGCGACGGATACTAACTATGGCTACACCTTC. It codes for CASSLLQATDTNYGYTF.

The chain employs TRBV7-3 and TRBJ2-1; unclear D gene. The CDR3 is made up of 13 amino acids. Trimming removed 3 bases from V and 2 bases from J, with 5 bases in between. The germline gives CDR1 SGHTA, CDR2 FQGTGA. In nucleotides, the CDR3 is TGTGCCAGCAGCTTCCGGGCCTACAATGAGCAGTTCTTC. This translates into CASSFRAYNEQFF.

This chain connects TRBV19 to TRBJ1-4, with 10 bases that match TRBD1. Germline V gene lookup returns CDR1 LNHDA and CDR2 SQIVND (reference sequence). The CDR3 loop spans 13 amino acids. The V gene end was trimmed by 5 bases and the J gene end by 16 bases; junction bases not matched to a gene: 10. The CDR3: CASSARDRGRQFF. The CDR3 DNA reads TGTGCCAGTAGTGCCCGGGACAGGGGTAGACAGTTTTTT.

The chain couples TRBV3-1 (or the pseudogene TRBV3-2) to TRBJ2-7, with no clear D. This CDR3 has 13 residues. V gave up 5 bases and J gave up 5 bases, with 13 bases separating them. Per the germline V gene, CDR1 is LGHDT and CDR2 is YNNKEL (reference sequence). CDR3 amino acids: CASSSPSVDEQYF. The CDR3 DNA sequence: TGTGCCAGCAGCTCTCCGTCGGTCGACGAGCAGTACTTC.

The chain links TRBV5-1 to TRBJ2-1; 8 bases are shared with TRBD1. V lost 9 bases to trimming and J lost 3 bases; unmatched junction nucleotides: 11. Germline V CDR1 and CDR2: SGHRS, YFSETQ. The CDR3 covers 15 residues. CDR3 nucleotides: TGCGCCACCCAACCCGGGACAGGAGACTACAATGAGCAGTTCTTC. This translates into CATQPGTGDYNEQFF.

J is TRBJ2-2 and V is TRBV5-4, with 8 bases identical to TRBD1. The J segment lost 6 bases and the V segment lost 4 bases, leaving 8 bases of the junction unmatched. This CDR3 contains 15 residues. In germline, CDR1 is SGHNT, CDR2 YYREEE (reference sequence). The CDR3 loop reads CASSTDRGVAGELFF. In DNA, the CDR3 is TGTGCCAGCAGCACCGACAGGGGAGTGGCCGGGGAGCTGTTTTTT.

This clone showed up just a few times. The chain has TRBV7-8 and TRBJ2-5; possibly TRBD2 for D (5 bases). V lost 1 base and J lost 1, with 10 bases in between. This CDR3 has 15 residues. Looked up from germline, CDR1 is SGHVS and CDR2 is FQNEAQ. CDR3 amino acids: CASSLGQRSQETQYF. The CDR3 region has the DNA TGTGCCAGCAGCTTAGGTCAGCGGTCCCAAGAGACCCAGTACTTC.

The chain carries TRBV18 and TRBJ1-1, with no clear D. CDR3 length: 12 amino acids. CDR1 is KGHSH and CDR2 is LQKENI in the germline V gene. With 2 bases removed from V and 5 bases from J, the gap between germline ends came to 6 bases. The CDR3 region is CASSPMRTEAFF. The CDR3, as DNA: TGTGCCAGCTCACCAATGCGTACTGAAGCTTTCTTT.

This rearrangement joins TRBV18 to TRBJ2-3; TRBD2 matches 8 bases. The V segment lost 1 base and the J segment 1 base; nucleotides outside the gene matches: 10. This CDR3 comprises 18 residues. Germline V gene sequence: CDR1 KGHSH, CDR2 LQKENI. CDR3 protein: CASSPLAALRGGTDTQYF. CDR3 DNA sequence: TGTGCCAGCTCACCACTCGCGGCTCTGCGGGGGGGCACAGATACGCAGTATTTT.